These 28 T cell receptor beta chains came from one sample sequenced in a study of metastatic and nonmetastatic thyroid tumors. TCRdb reanalyzed the PCR reads with MiXCR. Of tens of thousands of clones in the sample, roughly 25% were seen once. All patients were treatment-naive before thyroid surgery. The sequencing input was blood. The origin of the receptors is a female donor with papillary thyroid cancer or a benign thyroid nodule (not recorded which). Some clones in this sample may be carry-over from other donors' samples.

This clone was seen ten or more times. The rearrangement joins TRBV6-6 to TRBJ1-3, with unresolved D. Between the trimmed V and J ends, which lost 7 bases and 1 base, there was a span of 23 bases. CDR3 length equals 18 residues. Germline lookup yields CDR1 MNHNY and CDR2 SVGAGI (reference sequence). CDR3: CASTQRTGEFSSGNTIYF. CDR3 coding DNA: TGTGCCAGCACCCAGAGGACCGGCGAGTTCTCTTCTGGAAACACCATATATTTT.

This clone was recorded many times. The V and J genes are TRBV10-3 and TRBJ2-1; D is tentatively TRBD1 or TRBD2 (5 bases each). Germline V CDR1 and CDR2: ENHRY, SYGVKD. V dropped 6 bases and J dropped 1 base, with 13 bases sitting between them. CDR3 size: 15 residues. CDR3 bases: TGTGCCATCAGGGCCGGGACGGGTTCCTACAATGAGCAGTTCTTC. It translates to CAIRAGTGSYNEQFF.

This clone is categorized as medium-sized (0.01 to 0.1%). This chain links TRBV28 with TRBJ2-7; 10 nucleotides align to TRBD2. The germline gives CDR1 MDHEN, CDR2 SYDVKM. The CDR3 is 19 amino acids. Trimming at V came to 2 bases and at J to 4 bases, leaving 17 bases not matched to a gene. The CDR3 spells CASSLVQISGRRRQYEQYF. CDR3 sequence (DNA): TGTGCCAGCAGTTTAGTCCAAATTAGCGGGAGGCGAAGGCAGTACGAGCAGTACTTC.

This clone qualifies as medium-sized. V is TRBV20-1 and J is TRBJ2-7, with D perhaps matching TRBD2 (5 bases). This CDR3 contains 15 residues. Germline-derived CDR1 and CDR2 are DFQATT and SNEGSKA (reference sequence). The ends were cut back, 5 bases at V and 7 bases at J, with 24 bases in the middle. This CDR3 is CSASDVRVRGREQYF. CDR3 sequence (DNA): TGCAGTGCTTCAGATGTGAGGGTCCGTGGTCGAGAGCAGTACTTC.

This clone was counted ten times or more. This rearrangement joins TRBV13 to TRBJ1-1, with D tentatively TRBD1 (6 bases). The CDR3 extends over 15 amino acids. Germline V gives CDR1 PRHDT, CDR2 FYEKMQ (reference sequence). Trimming cost V 5 bases and J 5 bases, with 18 bases left between them. In DNA, the CDR3 is TGTGCCAGCAGCCTCGGTTCAGGGGCCGGGACTGAAGCTTTCTTT. The encoded protein is CASSLGSGAGTEAFF.

This clone has at least ten counts. Its ends do not fully match the called genes, so a read error is possible. The chain links TRBV28 to TRBJ2-3; TRBD2 matches at 7 bases. The CDR3 is made up of 16 amino acids. Germline assignment: CDR1 MDHEN and CDR2 SYDVKM. The CDR3 region is CASSKRLALGTDTQYF. CDR3 DNA sequence: TGTGCCAGCAGCAAAAGACTAGCACTCGGCACGGATACGCAGTATTTT.

The rearrangement links TRBV11-3 to TRBJ2-7; 8 bases map to TRBD1. This CDR3 region has 15 residues. Germline trimming cut 4 bases from V and 3 bases from J; bases unmatched to any gene: 8. Germline V gene data show CDR1 as SGHNT and CDR2 as YENEEA. This CDR3 is CASSSRTGNLYEQYF. CDR3 in DNA: TGTGCCAGCAGCTCCCGGACAGGGAACCTCTACGAGCAGTACTTC. Drawing the rest from reference TRBV11-3 and TRBJ2-7, the complete variable domain is EAGVVQSPRYKIIEKKQPVAFWCNPISGHNTLYWYLQNLGQGPELLIRYENEEAVDDSQLPKDRFSAERLKGVDSTLKIQPAELGDSAVYLCASSSRTGNLYEQYFGPGTRLTVT.

This clone was picked up many times. The chain links TRBV3-1 to TRBJ1-4; 9 nucleotides match TRBD1. Germline V gives CDR1 LGHDT, CDR2 YNNKEL (reference sequence). This CDR3 is 16 amino acids long. Losses at the gene ends were 3 bases for V and 4 bases for J; bases not matched to a gene: 6. CDR3 bases: TGTGCCAGCAGCCATTTCGGACAGGGGAATAATGAAAAACTGTTTTTT. As protein: CASSHFGQGNNEKLFF.

This clone was seen many times. V and J are TRBV10-2 and TRBJ2-7; TRBD2 aligns across 8 bases. Germline values: CDR1 WSHSY, CDR2 SAAADI. This CDR3 contains 14 residues. V trimming: 6 bases; J trimming: 6 bases; junction bases outside the gene matches: 10. CDR3 nucleotides: TGCGCCAGCAGCCGAAGCGGGAGTACCCCCGAGCAGTACTTC. It codes for CASSRSGSTPEQYF.

This clone showed up many times. The chain carries TRBV5-6 and TRBJ2-1, with D unresolved. This CDR3 has 12 residues. Trimming took 0 bases from V and 8 from J, leaving 6 bases between them. The germline V gene has CDR1 SGHDT and CDR2 YYEEEE. CDR3 coding DNA: TGTGCCAGCAGCTTGGGGGCGGATGAGCAGTTCTTC. Its translation is CASSLGADEQFF.

This clone was observed many times. Different DNA sequences within this sample yield the same CDR3. V usage is TRBV20-1 and J usage is TRBJ2-6; D call uncertain. Trimming left V 5 bases short and J 0 bases short, with 5 bases between. This CDR3 is 13 amino acids long. Looked up from germline, CDR1 is DFQATT and CDR2 is SNEGSKA (reference sequence). The CDR3 spells CSAPDSGANVLTF. CDR3 coding DNA: TGCAGTGCTCCAGACTCTGGGGCCAACGTCCTGACTTTC.

A word on this clone: This could be a read error, since a much larger clone is one nucleotide away. The sample carries other DNA sequences with the same CDR3. The chain couples TRBV3-1 to TRBJ2-2; 7 nucleotides agree with TRBD2. Germline assignment: CDR1 LGHDT and CDR2 YNNKEL (reference sequence). The CDR3 runs to 17 residues. CDR3 DNA sequence: TGTGCAAGCAGCCAGTCCCGGCTAGCGGATTACACCGGGGAGCTGTTTTTT. Encoded protein: CASSQSRLADYTGELFF. The whole variable domain, filled in from reference TRBV3-1 and TRBJ2-2, reads DTAVSQTPKYLVTQMGNDKSIKCEQNLGHDTMYWYKQDSKKFLKIMFSYNNKELIINETVPNRFSPKSPDKAHLNLHINSLELGDSAVYFCASSQSRLADYTGELFFGEGSRLTVL.

This clone has a count of ten or more. The V and J genes are TRBV27 and TRBJ2-7; D is possibly TRBD2 (6 bases). CDR1 and CDR2 from the germline V gene are MNHEY and SMNVEV (reference sequence). The CDR3 covers 13 residues. Trimming removed 3 bases at V and 0 bases at J, with 6 bases between. The CDR3 DNA follows: TGTGCCAGCAGTTTGGGACTCTCCTACGAGCAGTACTTC. Translated, it gives CASSLGLSYEQYF.

This clone is medium-sized by share. V is TRBV2 and J is TRBJ2-7; tentative D call: TRBD2 (6 bases). V was shortened by 6 bases and J by 3 bases, with 18 bases between the two germline ends. CDR1 and CDR2 (germline): SNHLY, FYNNEI. This CDR3 contains 15 residues. This CDR3 is CASSPGRGSLYEQYF. The CDR3 DNA reads as TGTGCCAGCAGCCCCGGACGGGGGTCCCTCTACGAGCAGTACTTC. The full variable domain, completed using reference TRBV2 and TRBJ2-7, is EPEVTQTPSHQVTQMGQEVILRCVPISNHLYFYWYRQILGQKVEFLVSFYNNEISEKSEIFDDQFSVERPDGSNFTLKIRSTKLEDSAMYFCASSPGRGSLYEQYFGPGTRLTVT.

This clone was seen ten or more times. The chain joins TRBV20-1 to TRBJ2-1, with D perhaps matching TRBD2 (6 bases). Trimming cost V 0 bases and J 3 bases, with 15 bases left between them. The CDR3 totals 16 residues. CDR1 is DFQATT, CDR2 SNEGSKA, per germline (reference sequence). The CDR3 bases are TGCAGTGCTAGAGATCAAGGGACTGGGATCTACAATGAGCAGTTCTTC. It yields the protein CSARDQGTGIYNEQFF.

This clone was recorded many times. V is TRBV29-1 and J is TRBJ1-1, with D possibly TRBD1 on 5 matching bases. CDR1 and CDR2 from the germline V gene are SQVTM and ANQGSEA. Trimming removed 4 bases from V and 6 bases from J, with 15 bases in between. The CDR3 is 13 amino acids. The CDR3 region is CSVVGDFGAEAFF. CDR3 bases: TGCAGCGTTGTGGGGGACTTTGGGGCTGAAGCTTTCTTT.

This clone showed up many times. The rearrangement joins TRBV5-6 to TRBJ1-3; no firm D call. The germline V gene has CDR1 SGHDT and CDR2 YYEEEE. V lost 1 base, J lost 4 bases, and 9 bases lay in between. The CDR3 runs 14 residues. Written as DNA, the CDR3 is TGTGCCAGCAGCTTGTTCGTTTCCGGAAACACCATATATTTT. Amino acid sequence: CASSLFVSGNTIYF.

In its sample, this clone was seen many times. The chain couples TRBV10-3 to TRBJ2-1, with D possibly matching TRBD2 (7 bases). The CDR3 is 15 amino acids. Germline lookup yields CDR1 ENHRY and CDR2 SYGVKD. Trimming took off 4 bases at V and 3 bases at J, with 13 bases between the two ends. The CDR3 region has the DNA TGTGCCATCAGTGGGGGGGGCGGGGACTACAATGAGCAGTTCTTC. It encodes CAISGGGGDYNEQFF.

This clone is medium-sized. This chain links TRBV6-5 with TRBJ2-7; no firm D call. The CDR3 is 13 amino acids. Germline V gives CDR1 MNHEY, CDR2 SVGAGI. V was pared by 2 bases and J by 0 bases, with 5 bases between. As DNA, the CDR3 is TGTGCCAGCAGTTACCGAGGCTCCTACGAGCAGTACTTC. This gives the protein CASSYRGSYEQYF.

This CDR3 is CASGTSGRAPFF. CDR3 DNA: TGTGCCAGCGGGACTAGCGGGAGGGCACCGTTCTTC. V and J are TRBV13 and TRBJ2-1, with 16 bases fitting TRBD2. CDR3 length: 12 residues. The V segment lost 8 bases and the J segment 15 bases; nucleotides outside the gene matches: 4. CDR1 and CDR2 (germline): PRHDT, FYEKMQ (reference sequence).

This clone is labeled medium-sized (0.01 to 0.1%). The rearrangement joins TRBV11-1 to TRBJ1-1, with a weak D call TRBD1 (5 bases). The CDR3 has 17 amino acids. V lost 1 base and J 0 bases, leaving 15 bases between the germline ends. CDR1 and CDR2 (germline): SGHAT, FQDESV (reference sequence). As DNA, the CDR3 is TGTGCCAGCAGCTTAGGGGGGGTTTTGCAGATGAACACTGAAGCTTTCTTT. Encoded protein: CASSLGGVLQMNTEAFF. The whole variable domain, remainder taken from reference TRBV11-1 and TRBJ1-1, is EAEVAQSPRYKITEKSQAVAFWCDPISGHATLYWYRQILGQGPELLVQFQDESVVDDSQLPKDRFSAERLKGVDSTLKIQPAELGDSAMYLCASSLGGVLQMNTEAFFGQGTRLTVV.

The CDR3 DNA follows: TGTGCCACCAGTGATTCCCGGAGTGGGTACGAGCAGTACTTC. Translating it yields CATSDSRSGYEQYF. This chain joins TRBV24-1 and TRBJ2-7; no clear D. This CDR3 spans 14 amino acids. Germline assignment: CDR1 KGHDR and CDR2 SFDVKD. V lost 2 bases to trimming and J lost 4 bases, with 11 bases between them.

This clone showed up many times. This chain links TRBV5-1 with TRBJ2-5; TRBD2 agrees at 9 bases. The CDR3 totals 14 residues. After removal of 7 bases from V and 2 bases from J, the junction contained 6 bases not matched to a gene. Germline values: CDR1 SGHRS, CDR2 YFSETQ. CDR3 DNA: TGCGCCAGCTCGCTAGCGGGGAAACAAGAGACCCAGTACTTC. Its protein is CASSLAGKQETQYF.

This clone was counted ten times or more. The rearrangement uses TRBV15 and TRBJ1-1, with a tentative D call TRBD1 (5 bases). The CDR3 is made up of 15 amino acids. Trimming removed 0 bases from V and 5 bases from J, with 13 bases in between. The germline CDR1 and CDR2 sequences are LNHNV and YYDKDF (reference sequence). The CDR3 spells CATSRDPGGGTEAFF. CDR3 coding DNA: TGTGCCACCAGCAGAGATCCCGGGGGTGGAACTGAAGCTTTCTTT.

The CDR3: CASSLAFGHIVSGVYGYTF. The CDR3 DNA is TGCGCCAGCAGCTTGGCCTTCGGACATATAGTTTCTGGGGTCTATGGCTACACCTTC. The V gene is TRBV5-1, the J gene TRBJ1-2; a possible D gene is TRBD1 (5 bases). The germline V gene encodes CDR1 SGHRS and CDR2 YFSETQ. The V end was cut by 0 bases, the J end by 4 bases, with 25 bases between. There are 19 residues in the CDR3. Combining the CDR3 with reference TRBV5-1 and TRBJ1-2 gives the whole variable domain KAGVTQTPRYLIKTRGQQVTLSCSPISGHRSVSWYQQTPGQGLQFLFEYFSETQRNKGNFPGRFSGRQFSNSRSEMNVSTLELGDSALYLCASSLAFGHIVSGVYGYTFGSGTRLTVV.

Points on this clone: One junction end does not reproduce the germline sequence, and a read error may be involved. This chain joins TRBV7-3 and TRBJ1-1; the D gene is possibly TRBD1 (5 bases). The CDR3 sequence is 17 residues long. Germline V lookup: CDR1 SGHTA, CDR2 FQGTGA. The DNA of the CDR3 is TGTGCCAGAAGCTCGAGCAGGGTTTCTACCTTGAACACTGAAGCTATCTTT. Its translation is CARSSSRVSTLNTEAIF.

This chain joins TRBV5-1 and TRBJ1-1, with 8 bases aligning to TRBD1. Losses at the gene ends were 0 bases for V and 1 base for J; bases not matched to a gene: 2. This CDR3 has 15 amino acids. The V gene's germline CDR1 is SGHRS and CDR2 YFSETQ. In DNA form, the CDR3 reads TGCGCCAGCAGCTTGGAGGGGACAGGGAACACTGAAGCTTTCTTT. Translating gives CASSLEGTGNTEAFF.

The sample holds many counts of this clone. The chain recombines TRBV7-9 with TRBJ1-2; D remains ambiguous. Germline loops: CDR1 SEHNR, CDR2 FQNEAQ (reference sequence). The V end lost 5 bases, the J end lost 8 bases, and 12 bases lay between the germline ends. The CDR3 runs to 12 residues. The CDR3 protein is CASSLGMEGYTF. The CDR3 DNA follows: TGTGCCAGCAGCCTTGGGATGGAAGGCTACACCTTC.